This T cell receptor (beta chain) was sequenced in a study of blood T cell repertoires in COVID-19. On the study more broadly: In each case, the material was cDNA or gDNA derived from T cells, B-cell-depleted T cells, or PBMCs.

In the original processing: Reference gene primers were amplified, and this amplification served to estimate nucleated cell counts. TCRdb's copy holds only in-frame clones and misses some; the assay was immunoSEQ multiplex PCR. V and J calls and clone size are given by that table; D and trimming were obtained from the DNA. The table records around 130,000 clones, 65% to 85% of them present only once. Seattle patients were enrolled while actively infected and followed longitudinally. The CDR3 sequence is 16 residues long. Germline V gene data show CDR1 as SGDLS and CDR2 as YYNGEE. Germline trimming cut 1 base from V and 5 bases from J; bases unmatched to any gene: 8.

This chain connects TRBV9 to TRBJ2-5; 10 bases fit TRBD2. The sequencing input was peripheral blood. This clonotype was sampled from a man aged 30-40 years with COVID-19, enrolled during active disease. CDR3 DNA: TGTGCCAGCAGCGTATCGGTGGGGACTAGCGTGGAGACCCAGTACTTC. Encoded protein: CASSVSVGTSVETQYF.